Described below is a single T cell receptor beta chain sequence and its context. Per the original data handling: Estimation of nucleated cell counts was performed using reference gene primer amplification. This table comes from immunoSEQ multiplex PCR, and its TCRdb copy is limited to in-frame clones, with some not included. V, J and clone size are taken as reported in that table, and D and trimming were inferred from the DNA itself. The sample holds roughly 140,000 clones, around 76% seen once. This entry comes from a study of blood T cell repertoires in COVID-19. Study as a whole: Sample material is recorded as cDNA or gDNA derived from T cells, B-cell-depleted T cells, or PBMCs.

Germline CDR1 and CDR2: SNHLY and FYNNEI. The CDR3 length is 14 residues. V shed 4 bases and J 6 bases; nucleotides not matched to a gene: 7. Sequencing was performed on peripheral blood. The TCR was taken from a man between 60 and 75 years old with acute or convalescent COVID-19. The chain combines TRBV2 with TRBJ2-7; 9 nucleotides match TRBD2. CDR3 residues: CASSVVAGVGEQYF. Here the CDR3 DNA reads TGTGCCAGCAGTGTGGTAGCGGGAGTTGGCGAGCAGTACTTC.